These T cell receptor beta chains were read from a single sample in a study of OX40 agonist ivuxolimab in advanced cancers. Clones were sequenced by immunoSEQ multiplex PCR, and TCRdb holds only the in-frame ones, with some missing. The table has around 48,000 clones, 83% seen once. Source: CD4+ or CD8+ T cells sorted from blood, taken in a trial of the OX40 agonist ivuxolimab. The receptor set was obtained from an adult with an advanced solid tumor such as melanoma, head and neck, liver or kidney cancer. The CDR3 runs from the conserved cysteine through the conserved F or W. The order of the fields is CDR3 length, D gene, J gene, clone size, V gene, CDR3 protein, CDR3 DNA. A D gene is named only where the DNA matches it firmly. Some rows have no size entry. The others give once, few or many, or a class for an expanded clone.

CDR3 length: 20
D gene: -
J gene: TRBJ1-2
clone size: -
V gene: TRBV13
CDR3 protein: CASSLIPAGSNPVLLHGYTF
CDR3 DNA: TGTGCCAGCAGCTTAATCCCAGCAGGGTCGAACCCTGTGCTTCTCCATGGCTACACCTTC

CDR3 length: 13
D gene: TRBD1
J gene: TRBJ1-5
clone size: -
V gene: TRBV19
CDR3 protein: CASMGQGYQPQHF
CDR3 DNA: TGTGCCAGTATGGGACAGGGGTATCAGCCCCAGCATTTT

CDR3 length: 15
D gene: -
J gene: TRBJ2-2
clone size: -
V gene: TRBV9
CDR3 protein: CASSVDSWNTGELFF
CDR3 DNA: TGTGCCAGCAGCGTAGATTCATGGAACACCGGGGAGCTGTTTTTT

CDR3 length: 12
D gene: -
J gene: TRBJ1-1
clone size: -
V gene: TRBV30
CDR3 protein: CAWILMNTEAFF
CDR3 DNA: TGTGCCTGGATCCTAATGAACACTGAAGCTTTCTTT

CDR3 length: 13
D gene: -
J gene: TRBJ2-3
clone size: -
V gene: TRBV10-2
CDR3 protein: CASAGMFTDTQYF
CDR3 DNA: TGCGCCAGCGCAGGGATGTTCACAGATACGCAGTATTTT

CDR3 length: 12
D gene: TRBD1
J gene: TRBJ2-7
clone size: -
V gene: TRBV5-6
CDR3 protein: CASRQDRGEQYF
CDR3 DNA: TGTGCCAGCAGGCAGGACAGGGGCGAGCAGTACTTC

CDR3 length: 14
D gene: -
J gene: TRBJ1-2
clone size: few
V gene: TRBV5-1
CDR3 protein: CASSLDPPNYGYTF
CDR3 DNA: TGCGCCAGCAGCTTGGATCCGCCTAACTATGGCTACACCTTC

CDR3 length: 13
D gene: -
J gene: TRBJ1-2
clone size: -
V gene: TRBV9
CDR3 protein: CASSVDGVYGYTF
CDR3 DNA: TGTGCCAGCAGCGTAGATGGGGTCTATGGCTACACCTTC

CDR3 length: 14
D gene: -
J gene: TRBJ1-2
clone size: -
V gene: TRBV6-5
CDR3 protein: CASSYDGDRYGYTF
CDR3 DNA: TGTGCCAGCAGTTACGATGGAGATCGCTATGGCTACACCTTC

CDR3 length: 13
D gene: TRBD1
J gene: TRBJ1-6
clone size: -
V gene: TRBV11-1
CDR3 protein: CASSLTGGSPLHF
CDR3 DNA: TGTGCCAGCAGCTTGACAGGGGGTTCACCCCTCCACTTT

CDR3 length: 15
D gene: TRBD1
J gene: TRBJ1-6
clone size: -
V gene: TRBV7-3
CDR3 protein: CATSTGQINNSPLHF
CDR3 DNA: TGTGCCACCAGTACGGGACAGATCAACAATTCACCCCTCCACTTT

CDR3 length: 12
D gene: -
J gene: TRBJ1-2
clone size: -
V gene: TRBV6-5
CDR3 protein: CASGLREHGYTF
CDR3 DNA: TGTGCCAGCGGTCTGAGAGAACATGGCTACACCTTC

CDR3 length: 14
D gene: -
J gene: TRBJ2-7
clone size: -
V gene: TRBV9
CDR3 protein: CASSVRGAPYEQYF
CDR3 DNA: TGTGCCAGCAGCGTTCGGGGGGCCCCCTACGAGCAGTACTTC

CDR3 length: 17
D gene: -
J gene: TRBJ2-3
clone size: -
V gene: TRBV7-9
CDR3 protein: CASSPTPGGPLVDTQYF
CDR3 DNA: TGTGCCAGCAGCCCAACCCCGGGCGGACCCCTCGTAGATACGCAGTATTTT

CDR3 length: 13
D gene: -
J gene: TRBJ2-1
clone size: -
V gene: TRBV7-9
CDR3 protein: CASSLDLGNEQFF
CDR3 DNA: TGTGCCAGCAGCTTAGATTTAGGGAATGAGCAGTTCTTC

CDR3 length: 12
D gene: -
J gene: TRBJ2-1
clone size: few
V gene: TRBV6-6
CDR3 protein: CAIRGSYNEQFF
CDR3 DNA: TGTGCCATCCGGGGTTCCTACAATGAGCAGTTCTTC

CDR3 length: 19
D gene: TRBD1
J gene: TRBJ1-1
clone size: -
V gene: TRBV7-8
CDR3 protein: CASSLLVFTGTGGNTEAFF
CDR3 DNA: TGTGCCAGCAGCTTATTAGTCTTCACCGGGACAGGGGGGAACACTGAAGCTTTCTTT

CDR3 length: 14
D gene: -
J gene: TRBJ1-4
clone size: once
V gene: TRBV5-1
CDR3 protein: CASSVDSSNEKLFF
CDR3 DNA: TGCGCCAGCAGCGTGGATTCTTCTAATGAAAAACTGTTTTTT

CDR3 length: 15
D gene: TRBD1
J gene: TRBJ2-7
clone size: medium-sized
V gene: TRBV7-2
CDR3 protein: CASSLAWDRPYEQYF
CDR3 DNA: TGTGCCAGCAGCTTAGCGTGGGACAGACCCTACGAGCAGTACTTC

CDR3 length: 15
D gene: TRBD2
J gene: TRBJ2-5
clone size: -
V gene: TRBV4-3
CDR3 protein: CASSRSLAVVETQYF
CDR3 DNA: TGCGCCAGCAGCCGCTCTCTAGCGGTTGTAGAGACCCAGTACTTC

CDR3 length: 13
D gene: -
J gene: TRBJ2-7
clone size: few
V gene: TRBV9
CDR3 protein: CASSVDQGYEQYF
CDR3 DNA: TGTGCCAGCAGCGTAGACCAGGGCTACGAGCAGTACTTC

CDR3 length: 12
D gene: -
J gene: TRBJ1-4
clone size: few
V gene: TRBV19
CDR3 protein: CASSIGGKKLFF
CDR3 DNA: TGTGCCAGTAGTATCGGCGGCAAAAAACTGTTTTTT

CDR3 length: 12
D gene: TRBD1
J gene: TRBJ1-1
clone size: -
V gene: TRBV2
CDR3 protein: CASSGLTGATFF
CDR3 DNA: TGTGCCAGCAGTGGCTTGACAGGGGCTACTTTCTTT

CDR3 length: 14
D gene: -
J gene: TRBJ2-7
clone size: -
V gene: TRBV11-2
CDR3 protein: CASSLGGGPYEQYF
CDR3 DNA: TGTGCCAGCAGCTTAGGGGGGGGCCCCTACGAGCAGTACTTC

CDR3 length: 16
D gene: TRBD2
J gene: TRBJ2-7
clone size: -
V gene: TRBV28
CDR3 protein: CASGGTSGATSYEQYF
CDR3 DNA: TGTGCCAGCGGGGGAACAAGCGGGGCTACCTCCTACGAGCAGTACTTC

CDR3 length: 18
D gene: -
J gene: TRBJ2-6
clone size: -
V gene: TRBV15
CDR3 protein: CATSRETGDYSGANVLTF
CDR3 DNA: TGTGCCACCAGCAGAGAGACCGGGGATTACTCTGGGGCCAACGTCCTGACTTTC

CDR3 length: 17
D gene: -
J gene: TRBJ1-6
clone size: -
V gene: TRBV4-3
CDR3 protein: CASSQDLQSSYNSPLHF
CDR3 DNA: TGCGCCAGCAGCCAAGATTTACAGAGCTCCTATAATTCACCCCTCCACTTT

CDR3 length: 15
D gene: TRBD1
J gene: TRBJ2-1
clone size: -
V gene: TRBV2
CDR3 protein: CASRLNRGTYNEQFF
CDR3 DNA: TGTGCCAGCAGACTAAACAGGGGGACCTACAATGAGCAGTTCTTC

CDR3 length: 13
D gene: -
J gene: TRBJ1-1
clone size: -
V gene: TRBV10-1
CDR3 protein: CASSRGGGTEAFF
CDR3 DNA: TGCGCCAGCAGCCGAGGGGGTGGCACTGAAGCTTTCTTT

CDR3 length: 12
D gene: -
J gene: TRBJ2-4
clone size: -
V gene: TRBV29-1
CDR3 protein: CSVELAKNIQYF
CDR3 DNA: TGCAGCGTTGAACTAGCCAAAAACATTCAGTACTTC

CDR3 length: 12
D gene: -
J gene: TRBJ1-2
clone size: -
V gene: TRBV13
CDR3 protein: CASSFTGFGYTF
CDR3 DNA: TGTGCCAGCAGCTTTACAGGGTTTGGCTACACCTTC

CDR3 length: 16
D gene: -
J gene: TRBJ2-3
clone size: -
V gene: TRBV10-3
CDR3 protein: CAISESGLTPRSAQYF
CDR3 DNA: TGTGCCATCAGTGAGTCGGGGCTGACCCCAAGGTCGGCGCAGTATTTT

CDR3 length: 12
D gene: -
J gene: TRBJ2-5
clone size: once
V gene: TRBV7-8
CDR3 protein: CASSFSRETQYF
CDR3 DNA: TGTGCCAGCAGCTTTAGCCGAGAGACCCAGTACTTC

CDR3 length: 15
D gene: TRBD1
J gene: TRBJ2-2
clone size: -
V gene: TRBV2
CDR3 protein: CASSIRQGADGELFF
CDR3 DNA: TGTGCCAGCAGCATCAGACAGGGGGCTGACGGGGAGCTGTTTTTT

CDR3 length: 20
D gene: TRBD2
J gene: TRBJ2-3
clone size: -
V gene: TRBV7-8
CDR3 protein: CASSPRVAGGAGRPPDTQYF
CDR3 DNA: TGTGCCAGCAGCCCGCGGGTGGCGGGGGGCGCGGGTCGCCCGCCAGATACGCAGTATTTT

CDR3 length: 14
D gene: TRBD1
J gene: TRBJ1-1
clone size: -
V gene: TRBV10-3
CDR3 protein: CAITMTGVGTEAFF
CDR3 DNA: TGTGCCATCACTATGACAGGGGTTGGCACTGAAGCTTTCTTT

CDR3 length: 10
D gene: -
J gene: TRBJ1-2
clone size: -
V gene: TRBV29-1
CDR3 protein: CSVDRYGYTF
CDR3 DNA: TGCAGCGTGGATAGGTATGGCTACACCTTC

CDR3 length: 17
D gene: TRBD2
J gene: TRBJ2-5
clone size: -
V gene: TRBV5-5
CDR3 protein: CASSVGLAGGGAETQYF
CDR3 DNA: TGTGCCAGCAGCGTGGGACTAGCGGGGGGCGGGGCCGAGACCCAGTACTTC

CDR3 length: 13
D gene: -
J gene: TRBJ2-2
clone size: -
V gene: TRBV7-3
CDR3 protein: CASSLRMDGELFF
CDR3 DNA: TGTGCCAGCAGCTTACGGATGGACGGGGAGCTGTTTTTT

CDR3 length: 14
D gene: TRBD1
J gene: TRBJ1-2
clone size: -
V gene: TRBV29-1
CDR3 protein: CSVEGTGQTYGYTF
CDR3 DNA: TGCAGCGTTGAGGGGACAGGCCAAACCTATGGCTACACCTTC

CDR3 length: 13
D gene: -
J gene: TRBJ2-1
clone size: -
V gene: TRBV5-4
CDR3 protein: CASSFLTVGEQFF
CDR3 DNA: TGTGCCAGCAGCTTTCTGACTGTCGGTGAGCAGTTCTTC

CDR3 length: 13
D gene: -
J gene: TRBJ1-1
clone size: -
V gene: TRBV5-1
CDR3 protein: CASSLERNTEAFF
CDR3 DNA: TGCGCCAGCAGCCTGGAAAGGAACACTGAAGCTTTCTTT

CDR3 length: 14
D gene: -
J gene: TRBJ1-2
clone size: -
V gene: TRBV5-4
CDR3 protein: CASSGSQGDYGYTF
CDR3 DNA: TGTGCCAGCAGCGGGTCGCAGGGAGACTATGGCTACACCTTC

CDR3 length: 16
D gene: -
J gene: TRBJ2-2
clone size: once
V gene: TRBV2
CDR3 protein: CASSEQQIANTGELFF
CDR3 DNA: TGTGCCAGCAGTGAGCAACAGATCGCGAACACCGGGGAGCTGTTTTTT

CDR3 length: 17
D gene: -
J gene: TRBJ1-1
clone size: -
V gene: TRBV12-5
CDR3 protein: CASGLGPRGRRVRVAFF
CDR3 DNA: TGTGCTAGTGGTTTGGGACCGCGGGGTCGGCGGGTTCGTGTAGCTTTCTTT

CDR3 length: 16
D gene: -
J gene: TRBJ2-1
clone size: -
V gene: TRBV14
CDR3 protein: CASSQGRGTIYNEQFF
CDR3 DNA: TGTGCCAGCAGCCAAGGGAGGGGGACCATCTACAATGAGCAGTTCTTC

CDR3 length: 12
D gene: -
J gene: TRBJ2-7
clone size: -
V gene: TRBV5-4
CDR3 protein: CASSFGFNEQYF
CDR3 DNA: TGTGCCAGCAGCTTCGGGTTCAACGAGCAGTACTTC

CDR3 length: 14
D gene: -
J gene: TRBJ2-3
clone size: -
V gene: TRBV19
CDR3 protein: CASRRAPSTDTQYF
CDR3 DNA: TGTGCCAGTAGACGGGCCCCTAGCACAGATACGCAGTATTTT

CDR3 length: 17
D gene: TRBD1
J gene: TRBJ1-1
clone size: -
V gene: TRBV5-1
CDR3 protein: CASMRQGAQVSNTEAFF
CDR3 DNA: TGCGCCAGCATGCGACAGGGGGCGCAAGTTTCGAACACTGAAGCTTTCTTT

CDR3 length: 13
D gene: -
J gene: TRBJ1-3
clone size: few
V gene: TRBV18
CDR3 protein: CASSPGAGNTIYF
CDR3 DNA: TGTGCCAGCTCACCAGGGGCTGGAAACACCATATATTTT